This T cell receptor beta chain was captured in a study of T cells after yellow fever vaccination. Overall study results and limits: Abundant contaminating clonotypes from the bulk population could appear in FACS-sorted repertoires. Most clones from primary vaccination were detected again post-booster (around 96% CD4, roughly 90% CD8).

The CDR3 spans 15 residues. Per the germline V gene, CDR1 is MGHRA and CDR2 is YSYEKL. The V and J ends lost 2 bases and 2 bases respectively, with 12 bases between them. This clonotype was seen only a few times. Its antigen is still unknown. TCR cDNA, made by 5'RACE template switching, carried an added universal primer site and UMIs. TCRdb reprocessed the 5' RACE reads with MiXCR, giving one entry per CDR3 protein. The table has about 300,000 distinct CDR3 sequences, approximately 10% seen once. The chain has TRBV4-1 and TRBJ2-5; D gene uncertain. This sequence originates from a man aged 18 to 35 who received the YFV17D yellow fever vaccine. Sequencing used CD4+ T cells sorted from PBMCs, obtained 5 days after the yellow fever booster vaccination. CDR3 sequence reads: CASSQTDFQQETQYF. Written as DNA, the CDR3 is TGCGCCAGCAGCCAAACTGACTTCCAACAAGAGACCCAGTACTTC.